This T cell receptor beta chain was sequenced for a study of cytotoxic CD8 clonotypes in ibrutinib-treated CLL. CDR3 length: 14 amino acids. The V gene end was trimmed by 4 bases and the J gene end by 10 bases; junction bases not matched to a gene: 10. Germline CDR1 and CDR2: MDHEN and SYDVKM. Libraries were prepared by immunoSEQ multiplex PCR; TCRdb keeps only in-frame clonotypes and omits some of them. The table includes around 140,000 clones, 76% detected once. Study-level findings and limits: Samples from sustained-remission and progressing patients were taken at different times. Public clonotypes were uncommon and contracted or stayed stable on treatment.

On this clone itself: No antigen is known for it.

The specimen was PBMCs, collected after 24 months of ibrutinib treatment. The origin of this receptor is a human donor with chronic lymphocytic leukemia. The V call is TRBV28, the J call TRBJ1-5, with 7 nucleotides matching TRBD1. The CDR3 sequence: CASSSRQGGRPQHF. DNA for the CDR3: TGTGCCAGCAGTTCACGGCAGGGGGGTAGACCCCAGCATTTT.